The 30 T cell receptor beta chains below come from one sample, sequenced in a study of cytomegalovirus exposure and HLA in healthy donors. 60 Vbeta and 13 Jbeta primers were used in PCR. Some clones are missing from TCRdb's copy, which holds only in-frame ones; the method was immunoSEQ multiplex PCR. The profile shows 140,000 to 150,000 clones, approximately 79% of them singletons. The sequenced sample was PBMCs. All receptors come from a woman aged 25 to 39 in good health and CMV-seronegative.

The V gene is TRBV7-9, the J gene TRBJ2-7; 12 bases map to TRBD2. J was trimmed by 4 bases and V by 5 bases; bases with no gene match: 6. The CDR3 loop spans 15 amino acids. CDR1 and CDR2 (germline): SEHNR, FQNEAQ (reference sequence). CDR3 residues: CASSPPSGRGYEQYF. In DNA form, the CDR3 reads TGTGCCAGCAGCCCACCTAGCGGGAGGGGATACGAGCAGTACTTC.

This clone has just a few counts. The CDR3 sequence: CASSSPGTGREAFF. CDR3 nucleotide sequence: TGTGCCAGCAGTTCTCCCGGGACAGGGCGCGAAGCTTTCTTT. The gene calls are TRBV6-5 and TRBJ1-1, with 9 bases that match TRBD1. The CDR3 covers 14 residues. The germline CDR1 and CDR2 sequences are MNHEY and SVGAGI. After removal of 4 bases from V and 8 bases from J, the junction contained 8 bases not matched to a gene.

This sequence joins TRBV7-9 and TRBJ2-3; D gene ambiguous. Looked up from germline, CDR1 is SEHNR and CDR2 is FQNEAQ (reference sequence). The CDR3 has 13 residues. V was shortened by 4 bases and J by 0 bases, with 5 bases between the two germline ends. The CDR3 loop is CASSSKSTDTQYF. CDR3 nucleotides: TGTGCCAGCAGCTCAAAAAGCACAGATACGCAGTATTTT.

V and J are TRBV7-3 and TRBJ1-3; TRBD1 might be the D (5 bases). The CDR3 is 14 amino acids. The germline V and J ends were trimmed by 5 bases and 0 bases, with 8 bases remaining between them. Germline CDR1 and CDR2: SGHTA and FQGTGA. The CDR3 nucleotides read TGTGCCAGCAGCACGGGGGGCTCTGGAAACACCATATATTTT. Amino acid sequence: CASSTGGSGNTIYF.

J is TRBJ2-1 and V is TRBV4-3; 7 bases match TRBD2. V was pared by 4 bases and J by 9 bases, with 15 bases of the junction left unmatched. Looked up from germline, CDR1 is LGHNA and CDR2 is YSLEER. CDR3 length: 16 residues. The CDR3 DNA reads TGCGCCAGCAGCCTCTTCCGGCTAGCGGAAATTACTGAGCAGTTCTTC. Translation: CASSLFRLAEITEQFF.

This chain connects TRBV28 to TRBJ2-1; D unresolved. CDR3 length: 11 amino acids. The V end lost 2 bases, the J end lost 8 bases, and 4 bases lay between the germline ends. Germline V gene sequence: CDR1 MDHEN, CDR2 SYDVKM. The CDR3 DNA sequence: TGTGCCAGCAGTTTACGGGATGAGCAGTTCTTC. It specifies CASSLRDEQFF.

This clone was seen a single time. The V and J genes are TRBV25-1 and TRBJ2-7; no clear D gene. This CDR3 comprises 14 residues. Germline CDR1 reads MGHDK; CDR2 reads SYGVNS. V lost 2 bases to trimming and J lost 2 bases, with 10 bases between them. CDR3 DNA: TGTGCCAGCAGTGAACGACTCGAACCCTACGAGCAGTACTTC. This sequence encodes CASSERLEPYEQYF.

V and J are TRBV10-2 and TRBJ2-3; D might be TRBD2 (5 bases). This CDR3 spans 17 amino acids. Germline V gene lookup returns CDR1 WSHSY and CDR2 SAAADI. Trimming took 1 base from V and 1 from J, leaving 15 bases between them. CDR3 amino acids: CASSEWRGGKGTDTQYF. CDR3 nucleotide sequence: TGCGCCAGCAGTGAGTGGCGCGGAGGAAAAGGCACAGATACGCAGTATTTT.

The rearrangement joins TRBV5-6 to TRBJ1-5; D uncertain. The CDR3 spans 13 residues. The ends were cut back, 4 bases at V and 8 bases at J, with 13 bases in the middle. Germline loops: CDR1 SGHDT, CDR2 YYEEEE. CDR3 DNA sequence: TGTGCCAGCAGCCGCCATTCGGGAGAGCCCCAGCATTTT. Translated: CASSRHSGEPQHF. The full variable domain, rest sourced from reference TRBV5-6 and TRBJ1-5, is DAGVTQSPTHLIKTRGQQVTLRCSPKSGHDTVSWYQQALGQGPQFIFQYYEEEERQRGNFPDRFSGHQFPNYSSELNVNALLLGDSALYLCASSRHSGEPQHFGDGTRLSIL.

The V gene is TRBV9, the J gene TRBJ2-1, with 7 bases matching TRBD2. Per germline, CDR1 SGDLS and CDR2 YYNGEE. CDR3 length equals 15 residues. J gave up 0 bases and V 3 bases, and 3 bases lay outside the gene matches. The CDR3 loop reads CASSARTSSYNEQFF. The CDR3 DNA sequence: TGTGCCAGCAGCGCCCGGACTAGCTCCTACAATGAGCAGTTCTTC.

The V call is TRBV19, the J call TRBJ1-1, with TRBD1 matching 7 bases. The V gene end was trimmed by 5 bases and the J gene end by 0 bases; junction bases not matched to a gene: 15. Germline assignment: CDR1 LNHDA and CDR2 SQIVND (reference sequence). The CDR3 is 18 residues long. The CDR3 DNA reads TGTGCCAGTAGTGGCCTCCTGACAGGGCCTAGAATGAACACTGAAGCTTTCTTT. It translates to CASSGLLTGPRMNTEAFF.

V is TRBV7-3 and J is TRBJ1-2, with D tentatively TRBD1 (6 bases). The CDR3 extends over 16 amino acids. The germline V and J ends were trimmed by 5 bases and 2 bases, with 18 bases remaining between them. The germline V gene has CDR1 SGHTA and CDR2 FQGTGA. CDR3 protein: CASSRGRQGRNYGYTF. CDR3 in DNA: TGTGCCAGCAGCCGAGGCCGGCAGGGGAGAAACTATGGCTACACCTTC. Supplemented by reference TRBV7-3 and TRBJ1-2, the full variable domain reads GAGVSQTPSNKVTEKGKYVELRCDPISGHTALYWYRQSLGQGPEFLIYFQGTGAADDSGLPNDRFFAVRPEGSVSTLKIQRTERGDSAVYLCASSRGRQGRNYGYTFGSGTRLTVV.

The V and J genes are TRBV7-3 and TRBJ1-1; a possible D gene is TRBD1 (5 bases). V lost 7 bases and J 4 bases, leaving 10 bases between the germline ends. The CDR3 is 12 amino acids. CDR1 and CDR2 (germline): SGHTA, FQGTGA. The CDR3, as DNA: TGTGCCAGCAAGGGGTTTGTCACTGAAGCTTTCTTT. This gives the protein CASKGFVTEAFF.

Only a few counts were recorded for this clone. The chain links TRBV6-4 to TRBJ1-1; 8 positions agree with TRBD1. This CDR3 is 13 amino acids long. After removal of 2 bases from V and 4 bases from J, the junction contained 0 bases not matched to a gene. The germline gives CDR1 MRHNA, CDR2 SNTAGT. CDR3 in DNA: TGTGCCAGCAGTGACGACAGGGGCACTGAAGCTTTCTTT. It encodes CASSDDRGTEAFF.

This rearrangement joins TRBV7-2 to TRBJ1-1, with D hard to call. Trimming removed 1 base at V and 0 bases at J, with 12 bases between. CDR1 is SGHTA, CDR2 FQGNSA, per germline. There are 16 residues in the CDR3. DNA for the CDR3: TGTGCCAGCAGCTTAGAGGCAGGCCGCATGAACACTGAAGCTTTCTTT. This gives the protein CASSLEAGRMNTEAFF.

CDR3 sequence (DNA): TGTGCCAGCAGTTACTCCGCTAGCGGGAGGGACTACGAGCAGTACTTC. It codes for CASSYSASGRDYEQYF. The chain employs TRBV6-6 and TRBJ2-5; 12 bases map to TRBD2. The better agreement between TRBJ2-7 and the DNA end casts doubt on the J call. The germline V gene has CDR1 MNHNY and CDR2 SVGAGI (reference sequence). This CDR3 comprises 16 residues.

V gene TRBV18 combines with J gene TRBJ1-1; 7 bases are a match to TRBD1. The germline V gene encodes CDR1 KGHSH and CDR2 LQKENI. The V segment lost 2 bases and the J segment 4 bases; nucleotides outside the gene matches: 4. The CDR3 totals 14 residues. CDR3 nucleotide sequence: TGTGCCAGCTCACCAACAGGGGCGGGCACTGAAGCTTTCTTT. It encodes CASSPTGAGTEAFF.

This chain uses TRBV5-1 with TRBJ2-1; D not resolved. Looked up from germline, CDR1 is SGHRS and CDR2 is YFSETQ. The CDR3 covers 13 residues. The V end lost 0 bases, the J end lost 8 bases, and 9 bases lay between the germline ends. The CDR3 bases are TGCGCCAGCAGCTTGGAATTTCGCGATGAGCAGTTCTTC. Translating gives CASSLEFRDEQFF. Full variable domain (remainder filled in from reference TRBV5-1 and TRBJ2-1): KAGVTQTPRYLIKTRGQQVTLSCSPISGHRSVSWYQQTPGQGLQFLFEYFSETQRNKGNFPGRFSGRQFSNSRSEMNVSTLELGDSALYLCASSLEFRDEQFFGPGTRLTVL.

The chain couples TRBV4-1 to TRBJ2-1, with 11 positions matching TRBD2. CDR3 size: 17 residues. Germline V lookup: CDR1 MGHRA, CDR2 YSYEKL. V shed 4 bases, J shed 2 bases, and the junction held 7 bases outside the gene matches. CDR3 amino acids: CASSRGGLAGTYNEQFF. Here the CDR3 DNA reads TGCGCCAGCAGCCGGGGTGGACTAGCGGGCACCTACAATGAGCAGTTCTTC.

This clone is a singleton in its sample. The V call is TRBV19, the J call TRBJ1-5; D perhaps matches TRBD1 (5 bases). CDR3 size: 15 residues. V lost 5 bases to trimming and J lost 2 bases, with 13 bases between them. Germline V gene sequence: CDR1 LNHDA, CDR2 SQIVND (reference sequence). The DNA for the CDR3 is TGTGCCAGTAGTCTCAGGGAGGGTGGCAATCAGCCCCAGCATTTT. Encoded protein: CASSLREGGNQPQHF.

Comment on this clone: One end of the junction varies from germline; a read error may be responsible. V usage is TRBV19 and J usage is TRBJ1-2, with 9 bases matching TRBD1. From germline, CDR1 is LNHDA and CDR2 SQIVND (reference sequence). This CDR3 comprises 17 residues. This chain's CDR3 is CASARAGTGNTKYGYTF. The CDR3, as DNA: TGTGCCAGTGCACGTGCCGGGACAGGGAATACTAAATATGGCTACACCTTC.

The rearrangement links TRBV2 to TRBJ1-5; 7 nucleotides match TRBD1. Looked up from germline, CDR1 is SNHLY and CDR2 is FYNNEI. CDR3 length equals 15 residues. V lost 4 bases and J lost 0; bases outside the gene matches: 3. CDR3 DNA: TGTGCCAGCAGTGGACAGGGCGATAGCAATCAGCCCCAGCATTTT. This encodes CASSGQGDSNQPQHF. The variable domain in full, with the rest retrieved from reference TRBV2 and TRBJ1-5, is EPEVTQTPSHQVTQMGQEVILRCVPISNHLYFYWYRQILGQKVEFLVSFYNNEISEKSEIFDDQFSVERPDGSNFTLKIRSTKLEDSAMYFCASSGQGDSNQPQHFGDGTRLSIL.

The chain combines TRBV5-1 with TRBJ2-7; weak D call: TRBD2 (7 bases). V was shortened by 4 bases and J by 4 bases, with 21 bases between the two germline ends. The CDR3 totals 16 residues. Germline-derived CDR1 and CDR2 are SGHRS and YFSETQ. For the CDR3, the DNA is TGCGCCAGCAGCGGGGGGGCAGGGTTTTTTTCGTACGAGCAGTACTTC. Its translation: CASSGGAGFFSYEQYF.

The chain joins TRBV4-1 to TRBJ2-7, with a weak D call TRBD2 (6 bases). From germline, CDR1 is MGHRA and CDR2 YSYEKL. Trimming pared 10 bases from V and 6 bases from J, leaving 16 bases between. This CDR3 region has 12 residues. The DNA of the CDR3 is TGCGCCACCGGGACTTCCCTCGGCGAGCAGTACTTC. Translation: CATGTSLGEQYF.

This clone was seen once. The chain couples TRBV7-6 to TRBJ2-2, with D possibly matching TRBD2 (6 bases). The V end lost 1 base, the J end lost 6 bases, and 21 bases lay between the germline ends. The CDR3 contains 18 residues. Per the germline V gene, CDR1 is SGHVS and CDR2 is FNYEAQ. The DNA of the CDR3 is TGTGCCAGCAGCTTAGGCCCCGGGACCGGGGAGGATGCCGGGGAGCTGTTTTTT. Amino acid sequence: CASSLGPGTGEDAGELFF.

This sequence joins TRBV28 and TRBJ2-2; 12 bases are a match to TRBD2. With V trimmed by 8 bases and J by 5 bases, 3 bases remained unmatched. Germline CDR1 reads MDHEN; CDR2 reads SYDVKM. The CDR3 has 14 residues. This CDR3 reads CASGTSGRTGELFF. The CDR3 DNA is TGTGCCAGCGGAACTAGCGGGAGGACCGGGGAGCTGTTTTTT.

This clone showed up just a few times. The CDR3 bases are TGCGCCAGCAGCCAAGATAATAGGGAGTACGCAGATACGCAGTATTTT. Translating gives CASSQDNREYADTQYF. The V gene is TRBV4-1, the J gene TRBJ2-3; D is possibly TRBD2 (5 bases). Trimming removed 0 bases from V and 4 bases from J, with 14 bases in between. The germline CDR1 and CDR2 sequences are MGHRA and YSYEKL. The CDR3 is 16 residues long.

This chain links TRBV7-9 with TRBJ1-2, with 11 bases lining up with TRBD1. Germline CDR1 is SEHNR and CDR2 is FQNEAQ (reference sequence). With 8 bases clipped from V and 5 bases from J, the junction kept 10 bases outside the gene matches. The CDR3 covers 15 residues. The CDR3 reads CASGQGAFYSYGYTF. The CDR3 DNA reads as TGTGCCAGCGGACAGGGGGCGTTCTATTCGTATGGCTACACCTTC.

This chain connects TRBV30 to TRBJ2-7, with no clear D. Germline loops: CDR1 GTSNPN, CDR2 SVGIG (reference sequence). Between the trimmed V and J ends, which lost 2 bases and 10 bases, there was a span of 15 bases. The CDR3 is 12 residues long. The CDR3: CAWSTRVETQYF. Here the CDR3 DNA reads TGTGCCTGGAGTACACGGGTCGAAACCCAGTACTTC.

The gene calls are TRBV5-1 and TRBJ1-1; 10 positions match TRBD1. With 0 bases clipped from V and 3 bases from J, the junction kept 8 bases outside the gene matches. CDR3 length: 17 residues. Germline CDR1 is SGHRS and CDR2 is YFSETQ. The CDR3 here is CASSLGMDRGLDTEAFF. In DNA form, the CDR3 reads TGCGCCAGCAGCTTGGGCATGGACAGGGGGTTGGACACTGAAGCTTTCTTT.